This T cell receptor beta chain was obtained from a study of technical replicates of blood from a handful of donors. In germline, CDR1 is MNHNS, CDR2 SASEGT. With 6 bases clipped from V and 8 bases from J, the junction kept 6 bases outside the gene matches. The CDR3 contains 12 residues. Generated by immunoSEQ multiplex PCR, the TCRdb table keeps only in-frame clones and is missing some. The sample shows tens of thousands of clones, around 90% of them seen only once. What was sequenced was T cells isolated from PBMCs. The chain has TRBV6-1 and TRBJ1-2, with 7 bases fitting TRBD1. The sequence came from a human donor in good health. CDR3 DNA sequence: TGTGCCAGCAGACCGGACAGGCGGGGCTACACCTTC. Its protein product is CASRPDRRGYTF.